This T cell receptor beta chain was sequenced during a study of CD8 T cells in Susac syndrome. Reverse transcription of roughly 0.5 to 1 ug RNA was carried out with random hexamers. TCRdb independently ran MiXCR on the immunoSEQ multiplex PCR reads; one entry per CDR3 protein. Among hundreds of thousands of distinct CDR3 sequences listed, around 85% were seen once. There are 15 residues in the CDR3. Germline V gene lookup returns CDR1 MNHNY and CDR2 SVGAGI (reference sequence). V shed 2 bases and J 6 bases; nucleotides not matched to a gene: 7. V is TRBV6-6 and J is TRBJ1-2, with 9 nucleotides matching TRBD1. The sample comprised CD8+ T cells from PBMCs. This clonotype originated in a human donor with multiple sclerosis. The CDR3 protein is CASSYLFDRGDGYTF. The CDR3 DNA sequence: TGTGCCAGCAGTTACCTCTTCGACAGGGGGGATGGCTACACCTTC.